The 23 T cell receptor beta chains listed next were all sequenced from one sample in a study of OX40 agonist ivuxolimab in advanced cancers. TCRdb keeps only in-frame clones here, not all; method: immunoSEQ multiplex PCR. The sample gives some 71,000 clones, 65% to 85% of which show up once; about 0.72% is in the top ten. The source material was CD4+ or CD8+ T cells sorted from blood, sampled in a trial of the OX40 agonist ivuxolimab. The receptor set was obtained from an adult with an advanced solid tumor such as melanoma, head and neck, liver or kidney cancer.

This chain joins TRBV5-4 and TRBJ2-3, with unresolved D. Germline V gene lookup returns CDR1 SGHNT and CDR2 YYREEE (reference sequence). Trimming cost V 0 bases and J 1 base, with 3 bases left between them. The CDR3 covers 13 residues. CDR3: CASSLVGTDTQYF. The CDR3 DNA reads TGTGCCAGCAGCTTGGTGGGCACAGATACGCAGTATTTT.

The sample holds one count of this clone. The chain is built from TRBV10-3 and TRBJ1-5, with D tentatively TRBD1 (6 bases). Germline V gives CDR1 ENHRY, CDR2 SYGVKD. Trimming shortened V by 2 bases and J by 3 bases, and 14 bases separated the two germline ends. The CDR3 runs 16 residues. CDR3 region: CAISESRGRNNQPQHF. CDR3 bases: TGTGCCATCAGTGAGAGCAGGGGAAGGAACAATCAGCCCCAGCATTTT.

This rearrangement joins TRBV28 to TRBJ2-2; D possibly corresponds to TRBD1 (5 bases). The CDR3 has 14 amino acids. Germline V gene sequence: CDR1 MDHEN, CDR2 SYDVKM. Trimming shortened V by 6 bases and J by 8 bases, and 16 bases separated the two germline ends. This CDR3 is CASSYNRISGELFF. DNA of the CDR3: TGTGCCAGCAGCTATAACAGGATTTCGGGGGAGCTGTTTTTT. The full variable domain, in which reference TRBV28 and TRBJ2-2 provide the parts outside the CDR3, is DVKVTQSSRYLVKRTGEKVFLECVQDMDHENMFWYRQDPGLGLRLIYFSYDVKMKEKGDIPEGYSVSREKKERFSLILESASTNQTSMYLCASSYNRISGELFFGEGSRLTVL.

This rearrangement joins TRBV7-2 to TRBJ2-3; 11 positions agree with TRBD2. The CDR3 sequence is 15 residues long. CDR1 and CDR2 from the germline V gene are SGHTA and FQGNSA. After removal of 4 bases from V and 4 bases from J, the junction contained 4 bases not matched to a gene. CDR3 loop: CASSSLAGGPDTQYF. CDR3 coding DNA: TGTGCCAGCAGCTCGCTAGCGGGGGGCCCAGATACGCAGTATTTT.

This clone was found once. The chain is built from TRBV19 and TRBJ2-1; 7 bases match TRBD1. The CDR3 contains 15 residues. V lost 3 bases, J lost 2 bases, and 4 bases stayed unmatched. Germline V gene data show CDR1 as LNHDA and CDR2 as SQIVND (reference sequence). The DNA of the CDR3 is TGTGCCAGTAGTATTGAGGGGGCTCCCTACAATGAGCAGTTCTTC. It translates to CASSIEGAPYNEQFF.

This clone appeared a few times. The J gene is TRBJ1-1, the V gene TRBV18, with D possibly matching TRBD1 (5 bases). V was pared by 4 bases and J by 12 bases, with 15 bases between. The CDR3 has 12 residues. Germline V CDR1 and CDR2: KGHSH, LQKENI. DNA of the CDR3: TGTGCCAGCTCACTGCAGGGTTCTAAGCCTTTCTTT. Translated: CASSLQGSKPFF.

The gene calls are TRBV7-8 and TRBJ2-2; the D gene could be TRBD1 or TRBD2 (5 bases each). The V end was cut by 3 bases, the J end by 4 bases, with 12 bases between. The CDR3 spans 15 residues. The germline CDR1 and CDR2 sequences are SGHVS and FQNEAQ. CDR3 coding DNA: TGTGCCAGCAGCTTTAGGGCAGGGAGCACCGGGGAGCTGTTTTTT. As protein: CASSFRAGSTGELFF.

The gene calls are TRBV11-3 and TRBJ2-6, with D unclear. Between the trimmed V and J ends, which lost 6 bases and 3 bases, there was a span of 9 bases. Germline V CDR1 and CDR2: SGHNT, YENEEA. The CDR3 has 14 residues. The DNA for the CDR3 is TGTGCCAGCAGTGCAGGTAGTGGGGCCAACGTCCTGACTTTC. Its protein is CASSAGSGANVLTF.

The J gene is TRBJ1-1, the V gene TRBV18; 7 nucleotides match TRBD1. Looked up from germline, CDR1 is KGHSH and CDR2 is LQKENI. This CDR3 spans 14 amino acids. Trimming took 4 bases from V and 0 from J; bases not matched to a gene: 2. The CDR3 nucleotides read TGTGCCAGCTCACTGGGACAGATGAACACTGAAGCTTTCTTT. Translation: CASSLGQMNTEAFF.

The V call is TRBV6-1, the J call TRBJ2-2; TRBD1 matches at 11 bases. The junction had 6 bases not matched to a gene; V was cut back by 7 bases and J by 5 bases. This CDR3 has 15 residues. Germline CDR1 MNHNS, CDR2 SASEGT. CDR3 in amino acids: CASTQGTGGTGELFF. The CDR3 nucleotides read TGTGCCAGCACCCAAGGGACAGGGGGAACCGGGGAGCTGTTTTTT.

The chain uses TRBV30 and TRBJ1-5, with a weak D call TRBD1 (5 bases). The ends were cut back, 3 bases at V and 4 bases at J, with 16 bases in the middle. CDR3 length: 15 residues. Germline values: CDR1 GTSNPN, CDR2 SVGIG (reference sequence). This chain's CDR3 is CAWSKTGTHNQPQHF. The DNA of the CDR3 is TGTGCCTGGAGCAAGACCGGGACCCATAATCAGCCCCAGCATTTT.

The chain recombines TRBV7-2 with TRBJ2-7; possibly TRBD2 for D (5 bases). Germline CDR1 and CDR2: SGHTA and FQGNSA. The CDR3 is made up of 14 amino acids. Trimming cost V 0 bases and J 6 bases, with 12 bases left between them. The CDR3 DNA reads TGTGCCAGCAGCTTAGCGCTATCGAGCGGCGAGCAGTACTTC. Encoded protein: CASSLALSSGEQYF. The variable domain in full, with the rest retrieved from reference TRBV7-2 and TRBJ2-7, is GAGVSQSPSNKVTEKGKDVELRCDPISGHTALYWYRQSLGQGLEFLIYFQGNSAPDKSGLPSDRFSAERTGGSVSTLTIQRTQQEDSAVYLCASSLALSSGEQYFGPGTRLTVT.

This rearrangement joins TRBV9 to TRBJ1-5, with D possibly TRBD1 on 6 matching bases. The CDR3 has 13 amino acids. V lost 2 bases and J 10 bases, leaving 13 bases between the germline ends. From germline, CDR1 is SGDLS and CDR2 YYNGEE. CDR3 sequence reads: CASSVQSTGPQHF. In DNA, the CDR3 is TGTGCCAGCAGCGTCCAGTCGACAGGTCCCCAGCATTTT.

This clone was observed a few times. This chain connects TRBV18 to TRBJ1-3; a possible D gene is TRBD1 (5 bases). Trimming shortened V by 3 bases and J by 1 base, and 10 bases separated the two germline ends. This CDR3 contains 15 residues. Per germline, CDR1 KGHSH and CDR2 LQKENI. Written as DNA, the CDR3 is TGTGCCAGCTCACCCAAACAGGCGTCTGGAAACACCATATATTTT. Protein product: CASSPKQASGNTIYF.

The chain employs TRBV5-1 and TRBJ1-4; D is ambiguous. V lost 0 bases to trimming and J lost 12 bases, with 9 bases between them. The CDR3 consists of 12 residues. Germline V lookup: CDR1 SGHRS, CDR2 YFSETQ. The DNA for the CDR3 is TGCGCCAGCAGCTTGGTTCCAGAAGAACTGTTTTTT. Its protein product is CASSLVPEELFF.

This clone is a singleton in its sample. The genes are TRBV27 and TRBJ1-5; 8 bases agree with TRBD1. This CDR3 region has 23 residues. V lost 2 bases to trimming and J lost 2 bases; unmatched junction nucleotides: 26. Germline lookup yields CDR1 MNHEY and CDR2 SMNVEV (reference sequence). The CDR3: CASSLRFIYPGTGTSSGNQPQHF. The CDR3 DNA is TGTGCCAGCAGTTTAAGATTCATTTACCCCGGGACAGGTACTTCTTCGGGCAATCAGCCCCAGCATTTT.

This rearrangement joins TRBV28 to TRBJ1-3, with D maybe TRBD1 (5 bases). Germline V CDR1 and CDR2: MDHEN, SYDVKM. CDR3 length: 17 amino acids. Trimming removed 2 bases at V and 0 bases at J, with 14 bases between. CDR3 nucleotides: TGTGCCAGCAGTTTAGCATCGGGGCTAGGCTCTGGAAACACCATATATTTT. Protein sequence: CASSLASGLGSGNTIYF.

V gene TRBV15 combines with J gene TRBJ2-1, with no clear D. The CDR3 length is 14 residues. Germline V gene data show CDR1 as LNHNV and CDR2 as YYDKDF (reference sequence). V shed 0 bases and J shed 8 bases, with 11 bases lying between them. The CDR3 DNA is TGTGCCACCAGCAGAGAAAGGACCGGCCATGAGCAGTTCTTC. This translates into CATSRERTGHEQFF. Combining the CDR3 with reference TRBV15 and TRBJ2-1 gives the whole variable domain DAMVIQNPRYQVTQFGKPVTLSCSQTLNHNVMYWYQQKSSQAPKLLFHYYDKDFNNEADTPDNFQSRRPNTSFCFLDIRSPGLGDTAMYLCATSRERTGHEQFFGPGTRLTVL.

The CDR3 DNA sequence: TGCGCCAGCAGCCAAGATGGTAGTGGCGTTCGGTGGTACGAGCAGTACTTC. Translation: CASSQDGSGVRWYEQYF. J is TRBJ2-7 and V is TRBV4-1; D gene unclear. The V end lost 0 bases, the J end lost 4 bases, and 19 bases lay between the germline ends. In germline, CDR1 is MGHRA, CDR2 YSYEKL. CDR3 length: 17 residues.

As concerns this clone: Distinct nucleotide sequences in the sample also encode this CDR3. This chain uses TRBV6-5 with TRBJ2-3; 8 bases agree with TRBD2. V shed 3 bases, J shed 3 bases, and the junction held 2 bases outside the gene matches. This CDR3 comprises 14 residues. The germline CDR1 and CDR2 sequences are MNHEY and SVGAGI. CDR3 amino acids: CASSYRGGTDTQYF. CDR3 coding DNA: TGTGCCAGCAGTTATCGGGGGGGAACAGATACGCAGTATTTT.

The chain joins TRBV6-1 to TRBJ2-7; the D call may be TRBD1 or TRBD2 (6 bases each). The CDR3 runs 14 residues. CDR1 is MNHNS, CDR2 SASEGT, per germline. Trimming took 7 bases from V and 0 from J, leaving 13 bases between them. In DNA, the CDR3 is TGTGCCAGCACACCGGGGGCGAGCTCCTACGAGCAGTACTTC. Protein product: CASTPGASSYEQYF.

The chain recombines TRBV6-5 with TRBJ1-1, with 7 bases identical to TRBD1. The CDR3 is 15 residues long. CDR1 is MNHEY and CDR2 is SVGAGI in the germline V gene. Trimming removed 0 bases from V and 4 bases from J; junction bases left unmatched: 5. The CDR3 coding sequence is TGTGCCAGCAGTTACTCAGGGGGCATGGGCACTGAAGCTTTCTTT. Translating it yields CASSYSGGMGTEAFF.

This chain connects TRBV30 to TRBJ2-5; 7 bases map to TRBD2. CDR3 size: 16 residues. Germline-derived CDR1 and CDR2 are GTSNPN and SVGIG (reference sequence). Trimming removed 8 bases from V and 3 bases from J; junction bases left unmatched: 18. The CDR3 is CALKALRDYTKETQYF. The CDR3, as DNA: TGTGCCCTAAAAGCCCTCCGGGACTACACGAAAGAGACCCAGTACTTC.